This T cell receptor (beta chain) is drawn from a study of cytomegalovirus exposure and HLA in healthy donors. Study overall: An earlier analysis identified 117 million unique TCR beta sequences in about 200 million T cells.

With respect to this clone: Its specificity is unknown.

Study conclusions and caveats: Presence/absence analyses took donor sequencing depth as roughly uniform. The authors later linked a missense DCLRE1C variant to TCR beta V- and J-gene trimming.

PCR involved 60 Vbeta and 13 Jbeta primers. Only in-frame clones appear in the TCRdb table, and some are missing; sequencing was by immunoSEQ multiplex PCR. The top ten hold around 1.9% of the sample, which has around 230,000 clones, about 75% seen once. The CDR3 covers 16 residues. CDR1 is MNHNY, CDR2 SVGAGI, per germline (reference sequence). The V and J ends lost 5 bases and 4 bases, in that order; junction bases with no gene match: 12. V and J are TRBV6-6 and TRBJ2-5, with 8 bases aligning to TRBD1. Material: PBMCs. The clonotype was recovered from a male donor in good health and CMV-seronegative. CDR3 residues: CASSPSSRGRRETQYF. The CDR3 nucleotides read TGTGCCAGCAGTCCGTCGAGCAGGGGGCGACGAGAGACCCAGTACTTC.